The rows below give T cell receptor beta chains drawn from one sample of a study of long-term antiretroviral therapy in people with HIV. Produced via immunoSEQ multiplex PCR; TCRdb's table is partial and in-frame only. The sample has 20,000 to 30,000 clones; approximately 80% are singletons. The sequenced sample was unsorted PBMCs, obtained 4.4 years after starting antiretroviral therapy. The receptors come from a man aged 25-45 years with HIV. The CDR3 runs from the conserved cysteine through the conserved F or W. A D gene is named only where the DNA matches it firmly. Clone size is stated in some rows and not others, as once, few, many or a class when expanded.

TRBV25-1	NA	NA	TRBJ1-1	TGTGCCAGCGAGGGCATGAACACTGAAGCTTTCTTT	CASEGMNTEAFF
TRBV4-3	NA	NA	TRBJ2-1	TGCGCCAGCAGCCAAGATGTAGCGACCTCCTACAATGAGCAGTTCTTC	CASSQDVATSYNEQFF
TRBV28	NA	few	TRBJ1-5	TGTGCCAGCAATGACCCTTTTAGGGGAGATCAGCCCCAGCATTTT	CASNDPFRGDQPQHF
TRBV7-9	TRBD1	NA	TRBJ2-5	TGTGCCAGCAGCTTAGCGACAGGGTGGAAGGGAGAGACCCAGTACTTC	CASSLATGWKGETQYF
TRBV14	NA	NA	TRBJ1-1	TGTGCCAGCAGCCAAGGCGCGGATGAAGCTTTCTTT	CASSQGADEAFF
TRBV5-4	NA	once	TRBJ1-2	TGTGCCAGCAGCTGGAGCGGGGCCTATGGCTACACCTTC	CASSWSGAYGYTF
TRBV18	NA	NA	TRBJ2-7	TGTGCCAGCTCACCAACCTACACCTACGAGCAGTACTTC	CASSPTYTYEQYF
TRBV7-8	NA	once	TRBJ2-3	TGTGCCAGCAGCTTCAGTCAAGGGGCAGATACGCAGTATTTT	CASSFSQGADTQYF
TRBV5-4	TRBD1	few	TRBJ2-7	TGTGCCAGCAGCTGGACAGGGGGCCGCTACGAGCAGTACTTC	CASSWTGGRYEQYF
TRBV29-1	NA	NA	TRBJ2-5	TGCAGCGTTGAACTAGCCGTGACCCAGTACTTC	CSVELAVTQYF
TRBV2	TRBD1	NA	TRBJ1-5	TGTGCCAGCAATGAAGACAGGGGTGAAGTCCAGCCCCAGCATTTT	CASNEDRGEVQPQHF
TRBV27	TRBD1	NA	TRBJ1-1	TGTGCCAGCAGTTTTCAGGGGGCCCTTGAAGCTTTCTTT	CASSFQGALEAFF
TRBV19	NA	once	TRBJ1-5	TGTGCCAGTAGTATTGAGGCTCCGAGCAATCAGCCCCAGCATTTT	CASSIEAPSNQPQHF
TRBV6-1	TRBD1	NA	TRBJ1-2	TGTGCCAGCAGTGGGCCGGACAGGAGCCACTATGGCTACACCTTC	CASSGPDRSHYGYTF
TRBV7-3	NA	NA	TRBJ1-1	TGTGCCAGCAGCTTAGCCGCCGGAGGAGGAAATGAAGCTTTCTTT	CASSLAAGGGNEAFF
TRBV5-6	NA	NA	TRBJ2-5	TGTGCCAGCAGCGAGGGACTTTCAGAGGGGGAGACCCAGTACTTC	CASSEGLSEGETQYF
TRBV10-3	NA	NA	TRBJ2-5	TGTGCCATCAGTGAGAGTGGCCTCAACCAAGAGACCCAGTACTTC	CAISESGLNQETQYF
TRBV2	NA	NA	TRBJ1-1	TGTGCCAGCAGTGGGGAGAGTAACACTGAAGCTTTCTTT	CASSGESNTEAFF
TRBV2	NA	NA	TRBJ1-2	TGTGCCAGCCCCCATGCAGCTAACTATGGCTACACCTTC	CASPHAANYGYTF
TRBV28	TRBD1	few	TRBJ2-2	TGTGCCAGCAGTCCCAGGGTCGCCGGGACAGGGGCGTCCGGGGAGCTGTTTTTT	CASSPRVAGTGASGELFF
TRBV9	TRBD1	NA	TRBJ1-2	TGTGCCAGCAGCGTAGGGGGGCAGGGGGCGCTTACGGGCTACACCTTC	CASSVGGQGALTGYTF
TRBV5-6	NA	NA	TRBJ2-1	TGTGCCAGCAGCCCGACATGGGGTGAGCAGTTCTTC	CASSPTWGEQFF
TRBV28	NA	NA	TRBJ2-7	TGTGCCAGCAGTCCAACCTACCAAAGCAGCTACGAGCAGTACTTC	CASSPTYQSSYEQYF
TRBV7-2	TRBD1	NA	TRBJ1-5	TGTGCCAGCGGCGGGAGGCGGACAGGGATCCAGCCCCAGCATTTT	CASGGRRTGIQPQHF
TRBV28	NA	once	TRBJ2-7	TGTGCCAGCAGCCTTTCCAGAGAAGCCTACGAGCAGTACTTC	CASSLSREAYEQYF
TRBV2	NA	NA	TRBJ1-1	TGTGCCAGCAGTGACCCGGGACGGGAAGCTTTCTTT	CASSDPGREAFF
TRBV23-1	NA	NA	TRBJ1-5	TGCGCCAGCAGGCCCAATCAGCCCCAGCATTTT	CASRPNQPQHF
TRBV19	NA	NA	TRBJ2-6	TGTGCCAGTAGCAAACCCGGGAGCTCTGGGGCCAACGTCCTGACTTTC	CASSKPGSSGANVLTF
TRBV11-2	TRBD1	NA	TRBJ2-5	TGTGCCAGCAGCTTCCGACAGGGGCTAGGAGAGACCCAGTACTTC	CASSFRQGLGETQYF
TRBV27	NA	NA	TRBJ2-3	TGTGCCAGCAGTTTATATGGGGAAATGAGCACAGATACGCAGTATTTT	CASSLYGEMSTDTQYF
TRBV4-1	NA	NA	TRBJ1-5	TGCGCCAGCAGCCAAGTCGCGATCAGGGGCGTAGGTCAGCCCCAGCATTTT	CASSQVAIRGVGQPQHF
TRBV28	TRBD2	once	TRBJ2-7	TGTGCCAGCAGTTTTAGGGATGGGGCTAGCGGGAGGGCGAGGGAGCAGTACTTC	CASSFRDGASGRAREQYF
TRBV27	NA	NA	TRBJ2-1	TGTGCCAGCAGTCCCTCAGGTGGGACTTTACCTCCTTACAATGAGCAGTTCTTC	CASSPSGGTLPPYNEQFF
TRBV27	TRBD1	NA	TRBJ1-4	TGTGCCAGCAGTTGGGTGGCAGGGGGTGAAAAACTGTTTTTT	CASSWVAGGEKLFF
TRBV6-5	TRBD1	few	TRBJ1-2	TGTGCCAGCAGTTACTTAGACAGGGGCTACTATGGCTACACCTTC	CASSYLDRGYYGYTF
TRBV28	NA	NA	TRBJ2-1	TGTGCCAGCAGCTGGGGACGGAACAATGAGCAGTTCTTC	CASSWGRNNEQFF
TRBV2	TRBD1	NA	TRBJ1-5	TGTGCCAGCACCCTCCGACAGGGCCAAGCTTATAGCAATCAGCCCCAGCATTTT	CASTLRQGQAYSNQPQHF
TRBV9	NA	NA	TRBJ1-1	TGTGCCAGCAGCGCCGGGGGGGGGAACACTGAAGCTTTCTTT	CASSAGGGNTEAFF
TRBV7-9	TRBD2	NA	TRBJ2-7	TGTGCCAGCAGCTTTCGGGGGGGACCACGAAGCTCCTACGAGCAGTACTTC	CASSFRGGPRSSYEQYF
TRBV6-6	NA	NA	TRBJ2-7	TGTGCCAGCTGTACGGGGTCTTCCTACGAGCAGTACTTC	CASCTGSSYEQYF
TRBV5-1	NA	NA	TRBJ2-3	TGCGCCAGCAGCTTGAAGTCGAGCACAGATACGCAGTATTTT	CASSLKSSTDTQYF
TRBV11-2	NA	NA	TRBJ2-5	TGTGCCAGCAGCTTATTCGCCGCTAGAGGAGAGACCCAGTACTTC	CASSLFAARGETQYF
TRBV4-1	NA	NA	TRBJ1-1	TGCGCCAGCAGCCAAGTTCGTACAGGGAGCACTGAAGCTTTCTTT	CASSQVRTGSTEAFF
TRBV7-9	NA	NA	TRBJ2-2	TGTGCCAGCAGCCTCCGTATCGGGACTTTGAACACCGGGGAGCTGTTTTTT	CASSLRIGTLNTGELFF
TRBV29-1	TRBD2	NA	TRBJ2-7	TGCAGCGTCCGGGGACTAGCGGGGGCGGACGAGCAGTACTTC	CSVRGLAGADEQYF
TRBV5-1	NA	NA	TRBJ2-7	TGCGCCAGCAGCTTGGCAGGGGGGTCCTACGAGCAGTACTTC	CASSLAGGSYEQYF
TRBV9	NA	NA	TRBJ2-2	TGTGCCAGCAGCCCCGGGCCCGCCCCTGGGGAGCTGTTTTTT	CASSPGPAPGELFF
TRBV18	TRBD2	few	TRBJ2-5	TGTGCCAGCTCACCACCCAGCGGGATTTCACAAGAGACCCAGTACTTC	CASSPPSGISQETQYF
TRBV5-4	TRBD1	NA	TRBJ1-6	TGTGCCAGCAGCCGGGACAGAGGTAATTCACCCCTCCACTTT	CASSRDRGNSPLHF
TRBV9	NA	NA	TRBJ2-3	TGTGCCAGCAGCGCAGAGGGTGGAACAGATACGCAGTATTTT	CASSAEGGTDTQYF
TRBV5-4	TRBD1	NA	TRBJ1-2	TGTGCCAGCAGCTGGAACAGGGGGGACTATGGCTACACCTTC	CASSWNRGDYGYTF
TRBV19	NA	NA	TRBJ1-1	TGTGCCAGTAGTATCGGGAACACTGAAGCTTTCTTT	CASSIGNTEAFF
TRBV19	TRBD1	few	TRBJ2-7	TGTGCCAGTAGTACCTCCGGGACAGCCAGTTCCTACGAGCAGTACTTC	CASSTSGTASSYEQYF
TRBV5-6	NA	NA	TRBJ2-5	TGTGCCAGCAGCTTCGAGGACAGTTTTCTCAGTGAGACCCAGTACTTC	CASSFEDSFLSETQYF
TRBV2	NA	NA	TRBJ1-2	TGTGCCAGCAGTGAGCCCAGGGATGGCTACACCTTC	CASSEPRDGYTF